Listed below are T cell receptor beta chains from one sample, sequenced in a study of spatial heterogeneity in lung cancer. One entry per CDR3 protein results from TCRdb running MiXCR on the 5' RACE reads. The sample lists tens of thousands of distinct CDR3 sequences, roughly 12% seen once, with under 50% in the top ten. Sequenced material: PBMCs, taken at surgery. The receptors were gathered from a male donor with early-stage non-small cell lung cancer. Both conserved end residues are part of each CDR3. Each record gives: clone size, D gene, V gene, J gene, CDR3 DNA, CDR3 protein. A D gene is named only where the DNA matches it firmly. Only part of the rows carry a size: once, few, many, or a class if the clone is expanded.

abundance: few
d_gene: -
v_gene: TRBV24-1
j_gene: TRBJ2-2
CDR3nt: TGTGCCACCAGTTGGGTGAACACCGGGGAGCTGTTTTTT
CDR3aa: CATSWVNTGELFF

abundance: few
d_gene: -
v_gene: TRBV10-3
j_gene: TRBJ2-7
CDR3nt: TGTGCCATCAGTGAGTCCGGGGTCGGGGAGCAGTACTTC
CDR3aa: CAISESGVGEQYF

abundance: -
d_gene: TRBD2
v_gene: TRBV19
j_gene: TRBJ2-1
CDR3nt: TGTGCCAGTAGTATGTATTTACGAGCGGGATACAATGAGCAGTTCTTC
CDR3aa: CASSMYLRAGYNEQFF

abundance: few
d_gene: -
v_gene: TRBV5-1
j_gene: TRBJ2-6
CDR3nt: TGCGCCAGCAGCTTGGCCTCAGGTTCTGGGGCCAACGTCCTGACTTTC
CDR3aa: CASSLASGSGANVLTF

abundance: many
d_gene: TRBD2
v_gene: TRBV28
j_gene: TRBJ2-1
CDR3nt: TGTGCCAGCAGACAGACTAGCGGCCGTTCCTATGAGCAGTTCTTC
CDR3aa: CASRQTSGRSYEQFF

abundance: -
d_gene: -
v_gene: TRBV28
j_gene: TRBJ2-1
CDR3nt: TGTGCCAGCACCCCCGGGGGTAACTACAATGAGCAGTTCTTC
CDR3aa: CASTPGGNYNEQFF

abundance: few
d_gene: -
v_gene: TRBV20-1
j_gene: TRBJ1-1
CDR3nt: TGCAGTGCTAGCCGACAGGAAAACACTGAAGCTTTCTTT
CDR3aa: CSASRQENTEAFF

abundance: many
d_gene: -
v_gene: TRBV10-3
j_gene: TRBJ2-7
CDR3nt: TGTGCCATCAGCAGAGGGAGGACGGGCTCCTACGAGCAGTACTTC
CDR3aa: CAISRGRTGSYEQYF

abundance: few
d_gene: TRBD2
v_gene: TRBV7-2
j_gene: TRBJ2-7
CDR3nt: TGTGCCAGCAGCCGGGAGCTAGCGGCCGGCTCCTACGAGCAGTACTTC
CDR3aa: CASSRELAAGSYEQYF

abundance: few
d_gene: -
v_gene: TRBV6-6
j_gene: TRBJ1-2
CDR3nt: TGTGCCAGCACTAGTCGGGGTCAGGGCGATGGCTACACCTTC
CDR3aa: CASTSRGQGDGYTF

abundance: -
d_gene: -
v_gene: TRBV9
j_gene: TRBJ2-7
CDR3nt: TGTGCCAGCAGCGTGACGGCCGCTCCGGGTGTAGACGAGCAGTACTTC
CDR3aa: CASSVTAAPGVDEQYF

abundance: few
d_gene: -
v_gene: TRBV5-1
j_gene: TRBJ1-1
CDR3nt: TGCGCCAGCAGACCTCAGACAGGCAGCACTGAAGCTTTCTTT
CDR3aa: CASRPQTGSTEAFF

abundance: few
d_gene: -
v_gene: TRBV27
j_gene: TRBJ2-1
CDR3nt: TGTGCCAGCAGTCTCCAATTCATCGGGGAGCAGTTCTTC
CDR3aa: CASSLQFIGEQFF

abundance: few
d_gene: -
v_gene: TRBV20-1
j_gene: TRBJ2-7
CDR3nt: TGCAGTGCTAGAGATCGTGTAGGAGGGGGGTTGCGGGAGCAGTACTTC
CDR3aa: CSARDRVGGGLREQYF

abundance: -
d_gene: TRBD2
v_gene: TRBV4-3
j_gene: TRBJ2-5
CDR3nt: TGCGCCAGCAGCCAAGATGGAGGCGGGGGAGATTATACCCAAGAGACCCAGTACTTC
CDR3aa: CASSQDGGGGDYTQETQYF

abundance: few
d_gene: -
v_gene: TRBV6-1
j_gene: TRBJ2-5
CDR3nt: TGTGCCAGCAGCGTTGGTGGCAGGGCAGAGACCCAGTACTTC
CDR3aa: CASSVGGRAETQYF

abundance: many
d_gene: TRBD1
v_gene: TRBV6-2/TRBV6-3
j_gene: TRBJ1-2
CDR3nt: TGTGCCAGCAGCTTACCCTGGGACAGGGATCATGGCTACACCTTC
CDR3aa: CASSLPWDRDHGYTF

abundance: -
d_gene: TRBD2
v_gene: TRBV4-3
j_gene: TRBJ2-1
CDR3nt: TGCGCCGTCAGCCAAGAGCGGGGACGGAACAATGAGCAGTTCTTC
CDR3aa: CAVSQERGRNNEQFF

abundance: -
d_gene: TRBD2
v_gene: TRBV7-2
j_gene: TRBJ2-3
CDR3nt: TGTGCCAGCAGCTCCTCCCTACTAGCGGGGGGCCGGGATACGCAGTATTTT
CDR3aa: CASSSSLLAGGRDTQYF

abundance: many
d_gene: -
v_gene: TRBV4-3
j_gene: TRBJ2-5
CDR3nt: TGCGCCAGCAGCCAAGAGGACGGGGGAGAGACCCAGTACTTC
CDR3aa: CASSQEDGGETQYF

abundance: -
d_gene: -
v_gene: TRBV12-3/TRBV12-4
j_gene: TRBJ1-5
CDR3nt: TGTGCCAGCAGTTTAAGGGGCTATAGCAATCAGCCCCAGCATTTT
CDR3aa: CASSLRGYSNQPQHF

abundance: -
d_gene: -
v_gene: TRBV6-1
j_gene: TRBJ2-4
CDR3nt: TGTGCCAGCAGTGGACGGTGGGTCAAAAACATTCAGTACTTC
CDR3aa: CASSGRWVKNIQYF

abundance: few
d_gene: -
v_gene: TRBV3-1
j_gene: TRBJ2-3
CDR3nt: TGTGCCAGCAGCCAAGATGTACAGGGAGCGCGGAATACGCAGTATTTT
CDR3aa: CASSQDVQGARNTQYF

abundance: -
d_gene: -
v_gene: TRBV12-3/TRBV12-4
j_gene: TRBJ1-2
CDR3nt: TGTGCCAGCAGTTTAACTGGCGTGCCCTATGGCTACACCTTC
CDR3aa: CASSLTGVPYGYTF

abundance: -
d_gene: TRBD2
v_gene: TRBV20-1
j_gene: TRBJ2-5
CDR3nt: TGCAGTGCTAGAGACCCTAGCGGATACCAAGAGACCCAGTACTTC
CDR3aa: CSARDPSGYQETQYF

abundance: -
d_gene: -
v_gene: TRBV7-2
j_gene: TRBJ2-5
CDR3nt: TGTGCCAGCAGCTTAACCGGGAGTTTGGAGACCCAGTACTTC
CDR3aa: CASSLTGSLETQYF

abundance: many
d_gene: TRBD1
v_gene: TRBV28
j_gene: TRBJ2-3
CDR3nt: TGTGCCAGCAGCCTCCAGGGGGTAAGCACAGATACGCAGTATTTT
CDR3aa: CASSLQGVSTDTQYF

abundance: -
d_gene: -
v_gene: TRBV5-6
j_gene: TRBJ2-1
CDR3nt: TGTGCCAGCAGCTTATTTTACAGGGTCCATGAGCAGTTCTTC
CDR3aa: CASSLFYRVHEQFF

abundance: many
d_gene: -
v_gene: TRBV7-9
j_gene: TRBJ1-5
CDR3nt: TGTGCCAGCAGCTTAGACAGGATTAATCAGCCCCAGCATTTT
CDR3aa: CASSLDRINQPQHF

abundance: -
d_gene: -
v_gene: TRBV6-5
j_gene: TRBJ1-4
CDR3nt: TGTGCCAGCAGGAGGGACGGGGGGCAGGATGAAAAACTGTTTTTT
CDR3aa: CASRRDGGQDEKLFF

abundance: few
d_gene: TRBD2
v_gene: TRBV20-1
j_gene: TRBJ2-1
CDR3nt: TGCAGTGCAGACAGGACTAGCGGTGGGTACAATGAGCAGTTCTTC
CDR3aa: CSADRTSGGYNEQFF

abundance: many
d_gene: TRBD1
v_gene: TRBV5-6
j_gene: TRBJ1-1
CDR3nt: TGTGCCAGCAGCTTGGCTCACAGGGGCACTGAAGCTTTCTTT
CDR3aa: CASSLAHRGTEAFF

abundance: many
d_gene: TRBD1
v_gene: TRBV3-1
j_gene: TRBJ2-2
CDR3nt: TGTGCCAGCAGCCAAGGGGACAGGGGGCCTTCCGGGGAGCTGTTTTTT
CDR3aa: CASSQGDRGPSGELFF

abundance: -
d_gene: -
v_gene: TRBV7-9
j_gene: TRBJ1-1
CDR3nt: TGTGCCAGCAGCTTAGGCCTCTGGACAATGATGAACACTGAAGCTTTCTTT
CDR3aa: CASSLGLWTMMNTEAFF

abundance: few
d_gene: -
v_gene: TRBV6-2/TRBV6-3
j_gene: TRBJ2-5
CDR3nt: TGTGCCAGCAGGCCTTCGTACCAAGAGACCCAGTACTTC
CDR3aa: CASRPSYQETQYF

abundance: few
d_gene: -
v_gene: TRBV11-2
j_gene: TRBJ1-1
CDR3nt: TGTGCCAGCAGCTTAGGAGATTGGGACACCAAGAGGCCTGAAGCTTTCTTT
CDR3aa: CASSLGDWDTKRPEAFF

abundance: -
d_gene: TRBD2
v_gene: TRBV20-1
j_gene: TRBJ2-1
CDR3nt: TGCAGTGCCCTAGTTGATCTAGCGGTCACCTACAATGAGCAGTTCTTC
CDR3aa: CSALVDLAVTYNEQFF

abundance: many
d_gene: TRBD1
v_gene: TRBV29-1
j_gene: TRBJ2-5
CDR3nt: TGCAGCGCAGCCCCGCAACAGGGGGATTTTGAGACCCAGTACTTC
CDR3aa: CSAAPQQGDFETQYF

abundance: -
d_gene: TRBD1
v_gene: TRBV18
j_gene: TRBJ2-2
CDR3nt: TGTGCCAGCTCACGACAGGGGCCCTACGCGAACACCGGGGAGCTGTTTTTT
CDR3aa: CASSRQGPYANTGELFF

abundance: few
d_gene: TRBD2
v_gene: TRBV20-1
j_gene: TRBJ2-7
CDR3nt: TGCAGTGCCACCTATGGGACTAGCTTCAACGAGCAGTACTTC
CDR3aa: CSATYGTSFNEQYF

abundance: few
d_gene: -
v_gene: TRBV14
j_gene: TRBJ1-1
CDR3nt: TGTGCCAGCAGCCCGGGACGGGAAGCTTTCTTT
CDR3aa: CASSPGREAFF

abundance: few
d_gene: -
v_gene: TRBV28
j_gene: TRBJ1-5
CDR3nt: TGTGCCAGCAGTTTATCGATGGGCAGGGGATTTGGTCAGCCCCAGCATTTT
CDR3aa: CASSLSMGRGFGQPQHF

abundance: -
d_gene: -
v_gene: TRBV7-2
j_gene: TRBJ2-3
CDR3nt: TGTGCCAGCAGCCATCCCTCAGACACGCCGATGACAGATACGCAGTATTTT
CDR3aa: CASSHPSDTPMTDTQYF

abundance: -
d_gene: TRBD1
v_gene: TRBV28
j_gene: TRBJ2-7
CDR3nt: TGTGCCAGCAGTACTCACGGACAGGCGCTCTCCTACGAGCAGTACTTC
CDR3aa: CASSTHGQALSYEQYF

abundance: many
d_gene: TRBD2
v_gene: TRBV7-2
j_gene: TRBJ2-1
CDR3nt: TGTGCCAGCAGCTTTACTAGCGGGGGTTACAATGAGCAGTTCTTC
CDR3aa: CASSFTSGGYNEQFF

abundance: many
d_gene: -
v_gene: TRBV12-3/TRBV12-4
j_gene: TRBJ1-2
CDR3nt: TGTGCCAGCAGTCGATCCACAGATAACTATGGCTACACCTTC
CDR3aa: CASSRSTDNYGYTF

abundance: many
d_gene: -
v_gene: TRBV7-9
j_gene: TRBJ2-6
CDR3nt: TGTGCCAGCAGCTTAGAAGGGCTCGGGGCCAACGTCCTGACTTTC
CDR3aa: CASSLEGLGANVLTF

abundance: few
d_gene: -
v_gene: TRBV7-3
j_gene: TRBJ2-7
CDR3nt: TGTGCCAGCAGCTTAGCTCGGGACCCTATATACGAGCAGTACTTC
CDR3aa: CASSLARDPIYEQYF

abundance: -
d_gene: -
v_gene: TRBV7-2
j_gene: TRBJ2-3
CDR3nt: TGTGCCAGCAGCTTAAAGCTGGGCAGGGCGACAGATACGCAGTATTTT
CDR3aa: CASSLKLGRATDTQYF

abundance: few
d_gene: TRBD2
v_gene: TRBV7-2
j_gene: TRBJ2-7
CDR3nt: TGTGCCAGCAGCGGGGCCGGGACTAGCGGGAATGGGCAGTACTTC
CDR3aa: CASSGAGTSGNGQYF

abundance: -
d_gene: -
v_gene: TRBV3-1
j_gene: TRBJ1-3
CDR3nt: TGTGCCAGCAGGGGCCGGGACGGATCGTCTGGAAACACCATATATTTT
CDR3aa: CASRGRDGSSGNTIYF

abundance: -
d_gene: TRBD1
v_gene: TRBV12-3/TRBV12-4
j_gene: TRBJ1-5
CDR3nt: TGTGCCAGCAGTTTACAGGGGGCTCAGCCCCAGCATTTT
CDR3aa: CASSLQGAQPQHF